What follows is one T cell receptor (beta chain) and its context. Antigen: not known. A J-beta primer mix and a sample-barcoded 5' primer were used in a second PCR of about 7 to 12 cycles. Using its own MiXCR run on the 5' RACE reads, TCRdb lists one record per CDR3 protein. This repertoire shows 800,000 or so distinct CDR3 sequences, around 62% found once; its top ten account for 28%. These data originate in a study of blood T cells in healthy people across ages. Broader study findings: There was no known CMV status for donors, so expanded clonotype changes were possibly confounded. TCR beta diversity correlated strongly with naive T cell percentage.

Germline V gene sequence: CDR1 SGHTA, CDR2 FQGNSA. With 4 bases removed from V and 3 bases from J, the gap between germline ends came to 13 bases. The CDR3 has 15 amino acids. The receptor's source is a man younger than 40 in good health. The sample was blood. The V gene is TRBV7-2, the J gene TRBJ1-5, with D hard to call. In DNA form, the CDR3 reads TGTGCCAGCAGCTGGGCCCTGCGGAACAATCAGCCCCAGCATTTT. Amino acid sequence: CASSWALRNNQPQHF.